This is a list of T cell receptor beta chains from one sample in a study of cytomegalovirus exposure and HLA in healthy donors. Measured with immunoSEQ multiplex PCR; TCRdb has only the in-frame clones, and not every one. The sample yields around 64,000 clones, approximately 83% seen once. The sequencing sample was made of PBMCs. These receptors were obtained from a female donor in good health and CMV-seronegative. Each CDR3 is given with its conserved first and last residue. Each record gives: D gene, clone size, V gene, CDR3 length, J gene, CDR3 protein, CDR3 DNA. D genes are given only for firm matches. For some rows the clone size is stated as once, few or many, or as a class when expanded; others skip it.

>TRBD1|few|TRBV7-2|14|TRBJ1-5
CASSLTGVNQPQHF
TGTGCCAGCAGCTTGACAGGGGTCAATCAGCCCCAGCATTTT
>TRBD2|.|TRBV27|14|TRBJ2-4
CASSLGTSGNIQYF
TGTGCCAGCAGTTTAGGGACTAGCGGAAACATTCAGTACTTC
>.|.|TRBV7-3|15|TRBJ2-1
CASSQTSSLGNEQFF
TGTGCCAGCAGCCAGACTAGTTCCTTGGGCAATGAGCAGTTCTTC
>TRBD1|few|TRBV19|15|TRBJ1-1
CASSEGQVRNTEAFF
TGTGCCAGTAGTGAGGGACAGGTCAGGAACACTGAAGCTTTCTTT
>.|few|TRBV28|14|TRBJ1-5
CASSLVSGNQPQHF
TGTGCCAGCAGTTTGGTATCGGGGAATCAGCCCCAGCATTTT
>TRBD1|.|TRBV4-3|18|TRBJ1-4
CASSQGGGTGLTNEKLFF
TGCGCCAGCAGCCAAGGAGGTGGGACAGGGTTGACTAATGAAAAACTGTTTTTT
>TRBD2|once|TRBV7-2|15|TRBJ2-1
CASSLVSTSGNEQFF
TGTGCCAGCAGCTTAGTATCGACTAGCGGGAATGAGCAGTTCTTC
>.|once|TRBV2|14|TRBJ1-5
CASSEGGYGQPQHF
TGTGCCAGCAGTGAGGGAGGGTACGGTCAGCCCCAGCATTTT
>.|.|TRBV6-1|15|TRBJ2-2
CASSLDRTNTGELFF
TGTGCCAGCAGTCTTGACAGGACGAACACCGGGGAGCTGTTTTTT
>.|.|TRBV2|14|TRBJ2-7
CASPAEQGRNEQYF
TGTGCCAGCCCAGCGGAACAGGGTAGAAACGAGCAGTACTTC
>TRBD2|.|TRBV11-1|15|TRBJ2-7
CASSLGRTSTYEQYF
TGTGCCAGCAGCTTAGGCCGGACTAGCACCTACGAGCAGTACTTC
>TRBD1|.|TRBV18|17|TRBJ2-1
CASSPWPVRGRRNEQFF
TGTGCCAGCTCACCATGGCCAGTCAGGGGGCGCCGGAATGAGCAGTTCTTC
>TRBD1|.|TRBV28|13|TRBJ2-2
CASTRGPTGELFF
TGTGCCAGCACCAGGGGGCCCACCGGGGAGCTGTTTTTT
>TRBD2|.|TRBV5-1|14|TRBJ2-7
CASSLEGLAAGRYF
TGCGCCAGCAGCTTGGAGGGACTAGCGGCCGGCAGGTACTTC
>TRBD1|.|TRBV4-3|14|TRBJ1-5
CASSLDRGGQPQHF
TGCGCCAGCAGCCTCGACAGGGGGGGGCAGCCCCAGCATTTT
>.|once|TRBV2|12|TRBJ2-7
CASSPGHFEQYF
TGTGCCAGCAGCCCCGGACATTTCGAGCAGTACTTC
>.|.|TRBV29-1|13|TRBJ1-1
CSVAAGLGTEAFF
TGCAGCGTTGCGGCGGGTTTGGGGACTGAAGCTTTCTTT
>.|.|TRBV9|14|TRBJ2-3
CASSAPWPSDTQYF
TGTGCCAGCAGCGCACCCTGGCCGTCGGATACGCAGTATTTT
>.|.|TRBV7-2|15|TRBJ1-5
CASSRGGDSNQPQHF
TGTGCCAGCAGCCGCGGGGGTGATAGCAATCAGCCCCAGCATTTT
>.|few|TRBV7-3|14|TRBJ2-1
CASSNVGTPNEQFF
TGTGCCAGCAGCAACGTCGGGACTCCCAATGAGCAGTTCTTC
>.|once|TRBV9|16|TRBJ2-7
CASSPRSSGVAYEQYF
TGTGCCAGCAGCCCCCGCTCGTCAGGGGTGGCCTACGAGCAGTACTTC
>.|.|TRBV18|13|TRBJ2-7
CASSPSTSYEQYF
TGTGCCAGCTCACCTAGCACTTCCTACGAGCAGTACTTC
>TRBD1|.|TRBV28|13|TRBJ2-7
CASSSGQGPEQYF
TGTGCCAGCAGTTCAGGACAGGGCCCCGAGCAGTACTTC
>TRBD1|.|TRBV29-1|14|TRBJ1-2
CSVEPGQGGRGYTF
TGCAGCGTTGAGCCGGGACAGGGTGGTAGGGGCTACACCTTC
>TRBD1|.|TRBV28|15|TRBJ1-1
CASSSSGTGITEAFF
TGTGCCAGCAGTTCATCCGGGACAGGGATCACTGAAGCTTTCTTT
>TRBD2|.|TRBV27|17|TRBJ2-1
CASSFGSGLAGVDEQFF
TGTGCCAGCAGTTTTGGAAGTGGACTAGCGGGAGTTGATGAGCAGTTCTTC
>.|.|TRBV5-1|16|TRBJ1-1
CASSVEIGQMNTEAFF
TGCGCCAGCAGCGTCGAAATCGGACAGATGAACACTGAAGCTTTCTTT
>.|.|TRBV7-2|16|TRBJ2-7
CASSLAVALSSYEQYF
TGTGCCAGCAGCTTAGCGGTAGCGCTAAGCTCCTACGAGCAGTACTTC
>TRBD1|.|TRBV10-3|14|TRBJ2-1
CAISEGQGHGEQFF
TGTGCCATCAGTGAGGGACAGGGTCACGGGGAGCAGTTCTTC
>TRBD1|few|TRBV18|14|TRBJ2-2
CASSPGQGAGELFF
TGTGCCAGCTCACCAGGACAGGGTGCCGGGGAGCTGTTTTTT
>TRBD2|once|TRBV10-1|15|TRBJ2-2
CASSLAGVCTGELFF
TGCGCCAGCAGTCTAGCGGGAGTTTGTACCGGGGAGCTGTTTTTT
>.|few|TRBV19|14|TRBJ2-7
CASSATRDPGDRCF
TGTGCCAGTAGTGCCACCCGGGATCCCGGGGATCGGTGCTTC
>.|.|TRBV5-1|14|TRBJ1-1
CASSSQGVNTEAFF
TGCGCCAGCAGCTCTCAGGGTGTGAACACTGAAGCTTTCTTT
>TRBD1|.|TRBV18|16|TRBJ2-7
CASSPPGQGAPYEQYF
TGTGCCAGCTCACCACCGGGACAGGGGGCCCCCTACGAGCAGTACTTC
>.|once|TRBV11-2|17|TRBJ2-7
CASSLVSHGRDPYEQYF
TGTGCCAGCAGCTTAGTTTCCCACGGGAGAGATCCCTACGAGCAGTACTTC
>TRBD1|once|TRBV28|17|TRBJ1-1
CASSSMDRLTMNTEAFF
TGTGCCAGCAGTTCGATGGACAGGCTTACCATGAACACTGAAGCTTTCTTT
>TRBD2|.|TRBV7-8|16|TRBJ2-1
CASSKSLAGGPDEQFF
TGTGCCAGCAGCAAATCCCTAGCGGGAGGGCCGGATGAGCAGTTCTTC
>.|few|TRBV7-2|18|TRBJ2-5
CASSLYPPLRDEAGDQYF
TGTGCCAGCAGCTTATATCCCCCATTACGGGATGAAGCTGGTGACCAGTACTTC